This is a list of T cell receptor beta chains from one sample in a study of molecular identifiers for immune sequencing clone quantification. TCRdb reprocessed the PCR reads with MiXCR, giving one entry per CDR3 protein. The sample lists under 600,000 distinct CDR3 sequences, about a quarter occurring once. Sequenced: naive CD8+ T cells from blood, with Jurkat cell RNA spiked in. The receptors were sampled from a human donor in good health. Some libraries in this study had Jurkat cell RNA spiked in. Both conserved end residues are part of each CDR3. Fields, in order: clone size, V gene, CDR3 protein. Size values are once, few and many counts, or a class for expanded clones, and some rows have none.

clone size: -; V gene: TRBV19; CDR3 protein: CTSSIGIGVKSPLHF
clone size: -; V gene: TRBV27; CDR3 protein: CASSINRGAEAFF
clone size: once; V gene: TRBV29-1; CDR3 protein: CSVSGRQGEQFF
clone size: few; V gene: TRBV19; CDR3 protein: CASSALGSSTDTQYF
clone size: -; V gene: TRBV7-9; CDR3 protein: CASSSQLQGAINEKLFF
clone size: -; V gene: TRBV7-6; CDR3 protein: CASSDSRAYEQYF
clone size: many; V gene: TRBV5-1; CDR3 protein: CASSIGTGGNYGYTF
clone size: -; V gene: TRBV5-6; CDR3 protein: CASSRPTGVRFQESQYF
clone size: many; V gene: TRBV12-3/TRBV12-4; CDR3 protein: CASTADAAEAFF
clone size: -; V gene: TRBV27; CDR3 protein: CASRESRSNEQFF
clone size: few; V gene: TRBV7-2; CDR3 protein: CASSSSGGANTEAFF
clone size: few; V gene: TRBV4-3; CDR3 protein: CASSQDSGTVTNYGYTF
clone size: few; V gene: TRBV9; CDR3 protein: CASAQGLWSNTGELFF
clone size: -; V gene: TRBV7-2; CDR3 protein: CASSHARGWDNEQFF